This T cell receptor beta chain was retrieved from a study of shared clonotypes between healthy human individuals. The V gene lost 0 bases and the J gene lost 6 bases, with 5 bases spanning the gap. The CDR3 runs 12 residues. Germline-derived CDR1 and CDR2 are LNHNV and YYDKDF (reference sequence). Replicate PCRs for sorted subsets used about 200 ng DNA; this equaled 25,000 to 30,000 T cell genomes. Measured with immunoSEQ multiplex PCR; TCRdb has only the in-frame clones, and not every one. The table includes hundreds of thousands of clones, less than 85% detected once. The J gene is TRBJ1-2, the V gene TRBV15; D call uncertain. Specimen: memory CD4+ T cells sorted from blood. Subset reported: CD45RA-negative fraction. The receptor was isolated from a woman aged 25 to 39 in good health. For the CDR3, the DNA is TGTGCCACCAGCAGAGATCGGAATGGCTACACCTTC. Protein product: CATSRDRNGYTF.